These 19 T cell receptor beta chains were all obtained from the same sample, sequenced in a study of T cell responses to AZD1222 COVID-19 vaccine. Only in-frame clones appear in the TCRdb table, and some are missing; sequencing was by immunoSEQ multiplex PCR. This repertoire shows under 80,000 clones, 70% to 90% found once; its top ten account for 15% to 20%. The sample was peripheral blood, taken on day 0 of AZD1222 vaccination. The receptor set was obtained from an adult in good health.

The chain links TRBV13 to TRBJ2-2; 7 bases are shared with TRBD1. V lost 5 bases and J lost 8; bases outside the gene matches: 11. The germline gives CDR1 PRHDT, CDR2 FYEKMQ (reference sequence). There are 15 residues in the CDR3. The CDR3 sequence is CASSQGQVSPGELFF. CDR3 nucleotides: TGTGCCAGCAGCCAAGGACAGGTTTCACCTGGGGAGCTGTTTTTT.

The V call is TRBV6-1, the J call TRBJ1-5; the D gene is possibly TRBD1 (6 bases). The CDR3 sequence is 15 residues long. CDR1 MNHNS and CDR2 SASEGT come from the germline V gene. The V end was cut by 3 bases, the J end by 7 bases, with 16 bases between. CDR3 coding DNA: TGTGCCAGCAGTGATGGCCCTAGGGGGAACCAGCCCCAGCATTTT. Residues: CASSDGPRGNQPQHF.

This chain joins TRBV5-1 and TRBJ1-4; D may be TRBD1 (5 bases). V was trimmed by 2 bases and J by 7 bases, leaving 12 bases between them. The CDR3 has 14 residues. Germline CDR1 is SGHRS and CDR2 is YFSETQ. CDR3 DNA: TGCGCCAGCAGCTTTTATGGGGCAGTTGAAAAACTGTTTTTT. It codes for CASSFYGAVEKLFF.

The chain carries TRBV6-5 and TRBJ2-2; D could derive from TRBD1 or TRBD2 (5 bases each). The CDR3 is 15 amino acids. Germline assignment: CDR1 MNHEY and CDR2 SVGAGI. Trimming shortened V by 6 bases and J by 4 bases, and 15 bases separated the two germline ends. The CDR3 region has the DNA TGTGCCAGCAGCCTCGGGGCTTACACCACCGGGGAGCTGTTTTTT. Residues: CASSLGAYTTGELFF.

The V call is TRBV28, the J call TRBJ1-2; the match to TRBD1 covers 8 bases. This CDR3 comprises 16 residues. Germline V lookup: CDR1 MDHEN, CDR2 SYDVKM. Trimming at V came to 2 bases and at J to 8 bases, leaving 13 bases not matched to a gene. The CDR3: CASSLPPGGGFLGYTF. The CDR3 nucleotides are TGTGCCAGCAGTTTACCCCCAGGGGGCGGTTTCCTGGGCTACACCTTC.

The chain joins TRBV7-2 to TRBJ1-5; D unclear. Germline CDR1 is SGHTA and CDR2 is FQGNSA. Trimming took off 5 bases at V and 6 bases at J, with 20 bases between the two ends. The CDR3 is 16 amino acids. The CDR3 protein is CASSPDDGRIGQPQHF. The CDR3 nucleotides read TGTGCCAGCAGCCCCGATGACGGGAGGATTGGTCAGCCCCAGCATTTT.

The rearrangement links TRBV30 to TRBJ1-1; D unclear. The germline gives CDR1 GTSNPN, CDR2 SVGIG (reference sequence). Trimming removed 1 base at V and 5 bases at J, with 2 bases between. CDR3 length: 10 residues. The CDR3 DNA is TGTGCCTGGAGTGCGACTGAAGCTTTCTTT. Translated: CAWSATEAFF.

V gene TRBV28 combines with J gene TRBJ2-1; D gene uncertain. The germline V gene has CDR1 MDHEN and CDR2 SYDVKM. The CDR3 totals 15 residues. Trimming took 6 bases from V and 0 from J, leaving 12 bases between them. The DNA of the CDR3 is TGTGCCAGCAGATTCGGACGGCTCTCCTACAATGAGCAGTTCTTC. The encoded protein is CASRFGRLSYNEQFF.

The V and J genes are TRBV11-3 and TRBJ1-3; 9 bases map to TRBD1. Germline CDR1 SGHNT, CDR2 YENEEA. The ends lost 5 bases at V and 3 bases at J; junction bases unmatched: 8. The CDR3 contains 16 residues. The CDR3 sequence: CASSGGQGLFGNTIYF. The CDR3 DNA follows: TGTGCCAGCAGCGGCGGACAGGGGCTTTTTGGAAACACCATATATTTT.

This chain uses TRBV19 with TRBJ1-5, with TRBD1 identical over 8 bases. Germline V gene sequence: CDR1 LNHDA, CDR2 SQIVND (reference sequence). This CDR3 is 15 amino acids long. J gave up 3 bases and V 1 base, and 2 bases lay outside the gene matches. CDR3 amino acids: CASSIARGPNQPQHF. In nucleotides, the CDR3 is TGTGCCAGTAGTATAGCCAGGGGGCCCAATCAGCCCCAGCATTTT.

The V gene is TRBV6-1, the J gene TRBJ2-7, with D maybe TRBD1 (6 bases). Deletions cut 2 bases from V and 0 bases from J, with 11 bases between. This CDR3 is built from 15 residues. Germline values: CDR1 MNHNS, CDR2 SASEGT. CDR3 in DNA: TGTGCCAGCAGTGAATTGGACAGCACCTCCTACGAGCAGTACTTC. Translated, it gives CASSELDSTSYEQYF.

The chain combines TRBV24-1 with TRBJ2-2; tentatively, D is TRBD2 (6 bases). Germline V CDR1 and CDR2: KGHDR, SFDVKD. The CDR3 extends over 17 amino acids. V lost 0 bases to trimming and J lost 1 base, with 11 bases between them. The CDR3, as DNA: TGTGCCACCAGTGATTTGTTGGGCGGGGAGAACACCGGGGAGCTGTTTTTT. This encodes CATSDLLGGENTGELFF.

The rearrangement joins TRBV14 to TRBJ1-2; TRBD1 matches at 8 bases. The V and J ends lost 5 bases and 4 bases, in that order; junction bases with no gene match: 6. The germline V gene encodes CDR1 SGHDN and CDR2 FVKESK. The CDR3 has 14 residues. This CDR3 is CASSAGQEPYGYTF. The DNA for the CDR3 is TGTGCCAGCAGCGCGGGACAGGAGCCCTATGGCTACACCTTC. Variable domain in full (rest from reference TRBV14 and TRBJ1-2): EAGVTQFPSHSVIEKGQTVTLRCDPISGHDNLYWYRRVMGKEIKFLLHFVKESKQDESGMPNNRFLAERTGGTYSTLKVQPAELEDSGVYFCASSAGQEPYGYTFGSGTRLTVV.

The chain combines TRBV28 with TRBJ2-6; D unresolved. This CDR3 has 19 residues. The germline V gene encodes CDR1 MDHEN and CDR2 SYDVKM. The ends were cut back, 2 bases at V and 0 bases at J, with 17 bases in the middle. In DNA form, the CDR3 reads TGTGCCAGCAGTTTAAATCCGAGACAACCGAACTCTGGGGCCAACGTCCTGACTTTC. Translating it yields CASSLNPRQPNSGANVLTF.

The J gene is TRBJ2-1, the V gene TRBV19; D remains unclear. This CDR3 has 14 residues. Germline lookup yields CDR1 LNHDA and CDR2 SQIVND (reference sequence). With 3 bases removed from V and 4 bases from J, the gap between germline ends came to 10 bases. CDR3 DNA: TGTGCCAGTAGTATCGGTGGGATGTACAATGAGCAGTTCTTC. It translates to CASSIGGMYNEQFF.

The rearrangement uses TRBV6-5 and TRBJ2-5, with a weak D call TRBD2 (6 bases). CDR1 is MNHEY and CDR2 is SVGAGI in the germline V gene. The CDR3 consists of 15 residues. Trimming removed 2 bases from V and 1 base from J, with 11 bases in between. CDR3 nucleotide sequence: TGTGCCAGCAGTTACCGGGGAGGTCGCCAAGAGACCCAGTACTTC. Protein: CASSYRGGRQETQYF.

By its share, this clone is large. The rearrangement uses TRBV7-9 and TRBJ1-5; a weak D match, TRBD1 (6 bases). Germline assignment: CDR1 SEHNR and CDR2 FQNEAQ (reference sequence). Trimming left V 1 base short and J 2 bases short, with 9 bases between. The CDR3 runs to 15 residues. The CDR3 DNA reads TGTGCCAGCAGCTTAGGGGGGCTGGGCAATCAGCCCCAGCATTTT. This codes for CASSLGGLGNQPQHF.

The chain couples TRBV19 to TRBJ1-1; weak D call: TRBD1 (6 bases). The CDR3 sequence is 13 residues long. From germline, CDR1 is LNHDA and CDR2 SQIVND (reference sequence). Trimming cost V 9 bases and J 3 bases, with 14 bases left between them. In DNA form, the CDR3 reads TGTGCCAGCCAACAGGGAAGTGACACTGAAGCTTTCTTT. This gives the protein CASQQGSDTEAFF.

The gene calls are TRBV15 and TRBJ1-1; D is uncertain. Germline values: CDR1 LNHNV, CDR2 YYDKDF (reference sequence). This CDR3 spans 13 amino acids. Trimming pared 0 bases from V and 1 base from J, leaving 3 bases between. In DNA form, the CDR3 reads TGTGCCACCAGCAGAGAGCGGAACACTGAAGCTTTCTTT. Translation gives CATSRERNTEAFF.